Presented here are 9 T cell receptor beta chains from one specimen sequenced in a study of blood T cell repertoires in COVID-19. Only in-frame clones appear in the TCRdb table, and some are missing; sequencing was by immunoSEQ multiplex PCR. Altogether a few hundred thousand clones are present, approximately 91% being singletons, with the ten largest covering approximately 10%. Material for sequencing was peripheral blood. The receptors come from a woman aged 25 to 45 with COVID-19, enrolled during active disease.

The rearrangement uses TRBV6-5 and TRBJ2-7, with D perhaps matching TRBD1 (6 bases). Looked up from germline, CDR1 is MNHEY and CDR2 is SVGAGI. The V end was cut by 0 bases, the J end by 0 bases, with 9 bases between. This CDR3 is 15 amino acids long. Here the CDR3 reads CASSYSPGVSYEQYF. DNA for the CDR3: TGTGCCAGCAGTTACTCACCAGGGGTCTCCTACGAGCAGTACTTC.

This chain joins TRBV2 and TRBJ1-2; 7 bases fit TRBD1. V shed 7 bases and J 5 bases; nucleotides not matched to a gene: 10. The CDR3 length is 14 residues. Germline lookup yields CDR1 SNHLY and CDR2 FYNNEI. The CDR3 nucleotides are TGTGCCAGCACCGATAAGGGACAGCAGTATGGCTACACCTTC. Translation gives CASTDKGQQYGYTF.

The chain joins TRBV30 to TRBJ2-3; 8 bases fit TRBD2. CDR3 length equals 15 residues. CDR1 and CDR2 (germline): GTSNPN, SVGIG (reference sequence). V lost 4 bases, J lost 2 bases, and 8 bases stayed unmatched. The CDR3 coding sequence is TGTGCCTGGAACCCTAGCGGGCGGGCCACAGATACGCAGTATTTT. It is translated as CAWNPSGRATDTQYF.

In its sample, this clone was seen once. This chain joins TRBV5-1 and TRBJ1-2; 8 nucleotides align to TRBD1. The CDR3 has 17 residues. The V segment lost 4 bases and the J segment 2 bases; nucleotides outside the gene matches: 13. CDR1 is SGHRS, CDR2 YFSETQ, per germline. CDR3 residues: CASSPQGDRYKNYGYTF. CDR3 sequence (DNA): TGCGCCAGCAGCCCACAGGGGGACAGATACAAGAACTATGGCTACACCTTC.

The V and J genes are TRBV5-8 and TRBJ1-1; D is possibly TRBD1 (5 bases). CDR1 SGHTS and CDR2 YDEGEE come from the germline V gene. CDR3 length: 13 residues. Between the trimmed V and J ends, which lost 4 bases and 5 bases, there was a span of 12 bases. The CDR3 protein is CASSGGSSTEAFF. The CDR3 DNA reads TGTGCCAGCAGCGGGGGGAGTTCAACTGAAGCTTTCTTT.

The chain uses TRBV30 and TRBJ2-3, with D unresolved. Trimming stripped 3 bases from V and 1 base from J, with 5 bases between. Germline CDR1 reads GTSNPN; CDR2 reads SVGIG (reference sequence). The CDR3 has 12 residues. As DNA, the CDR3 is TGTGCCTGGAGACGGGGCACAGATACGCAGTATTTT. It encodes CAWRRGTDTQYF.

This clone showed up just a few times. This sequence joins TRBV4-3 and TRBJ2-7; 9 positions match TRBD1. CDR1 and CDR2 from the germline V gene are LGHNA and YSLEER. CDR3 length: 18 residues. J gave up 3 bases and V 0 bases, and 12 bases lay outside the gene matches. The CDR3 bases are TGCGCCAGCAGCCAAGATATCGTTCGGACAGGGGTCTTCTACGAGCAGTACTTC. This gives the protein CASSQDIVRTGVFYEQYF.

This chain connects TRBV5-1 to TRBJ2-1, with 7 bases aligning to TRBD1. CDR3 size: 13 residues. J was trimmed by 9 bases and V by 1 base; bases with no gene match: 4. Germline CDR1 and CDR2: SGHRS and YFSETQ. The CDR3, as DNA: TGCGCCAGCAGCTTGCAACGGGACAGTGAGCAGTTCTTC. Translation gives CASSLQRDSEQFF.

V is TRBV2 and J is TRBJ2-5; 10 nucleotides match TRBD1. The V gene end was trimmed by 4 bases and the J gene end by 5 bases; junction bases not matched to a gene: 4. The CDR3 has 14 amino acids. From germline, CDR1 is SNHLY and CDR2 FYNNEI. The CDR3 is CASSATGGVETQYF. In DNA, the CDR3 is TGTGCCAGCAGTGCGACAGGGGGCGTGGAGACCCAGTACTTC.